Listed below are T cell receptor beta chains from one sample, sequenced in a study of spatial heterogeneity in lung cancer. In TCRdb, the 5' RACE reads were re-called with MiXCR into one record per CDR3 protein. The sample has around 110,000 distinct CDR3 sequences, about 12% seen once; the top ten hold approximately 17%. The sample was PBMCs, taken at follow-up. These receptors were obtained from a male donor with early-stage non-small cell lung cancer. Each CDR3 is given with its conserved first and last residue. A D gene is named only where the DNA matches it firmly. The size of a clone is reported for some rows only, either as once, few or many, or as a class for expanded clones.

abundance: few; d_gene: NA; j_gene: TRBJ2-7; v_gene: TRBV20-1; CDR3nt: TGCAGTGCTAGAGATTTTGCATCTCAAGGGACCCTAGCCGGCGAGCAGTACTTC; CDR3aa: CSARDFASQGTLAGEQYF
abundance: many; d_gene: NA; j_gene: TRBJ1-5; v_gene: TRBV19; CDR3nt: TGTGCCACCCGGGGGGCCAATCAGCCCCAGCATTTT; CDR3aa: CATRGANQPQHF
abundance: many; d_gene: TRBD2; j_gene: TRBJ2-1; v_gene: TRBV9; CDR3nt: TGTGCCAGCAGCGTAGTGGCTAGCGGGGATATCTCCTACAATGAGCAGTTCTTC; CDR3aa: CASSVVASGDISYNEQFF
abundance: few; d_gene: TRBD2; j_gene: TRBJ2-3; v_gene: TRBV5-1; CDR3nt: TGCGCCAGCAGCTTAATACGGACTAGCGGAATCACAGATACGCAGTATTTT; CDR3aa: CASSLIRTSGITDTQYF
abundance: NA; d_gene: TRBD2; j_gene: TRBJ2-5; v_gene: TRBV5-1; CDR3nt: TGCGCCAGCAGCCCGGCGGGGACTAAGGAGACCCAGTACTTC; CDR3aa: CASSPAGTKETQYF
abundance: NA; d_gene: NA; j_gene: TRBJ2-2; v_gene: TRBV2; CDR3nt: TGTGCCAGCAGGAACGGATTTTCGCCCACCGGGGAGCTGTTTTTT; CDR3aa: CASRNGFSPTGELFF
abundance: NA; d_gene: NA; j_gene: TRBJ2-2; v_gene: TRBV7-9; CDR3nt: TGTGCCAGCAGCCGACAGCCCACCGGGGAGCTGTTTTTT; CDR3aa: CASSRQPTGELFF
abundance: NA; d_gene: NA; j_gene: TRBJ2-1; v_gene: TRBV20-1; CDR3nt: TGCAGTGCTACCAGGTCGACAGGCCACTACAATGAGCAGTTCTTC; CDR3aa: CSATRSTGHYNEQFF
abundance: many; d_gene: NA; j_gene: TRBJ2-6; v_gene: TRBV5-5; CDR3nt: TGTGCCAGCACCTTAGGTTACTCTGGGGCCAACGTCCTGACTTTC; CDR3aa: CASTLGYSGANVLTF
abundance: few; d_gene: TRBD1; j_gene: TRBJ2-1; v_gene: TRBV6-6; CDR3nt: TGTGCCAGCAGTTTTGACAGGGTTAGGTACAATGAGCAGTTCTTC; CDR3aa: CASSFDRVRYNEQFF
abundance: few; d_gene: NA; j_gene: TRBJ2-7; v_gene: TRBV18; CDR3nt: TGTGCCAGCTCACCACCGAGCAACGAGCAGTACTTC; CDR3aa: CASSPPSNEQYF
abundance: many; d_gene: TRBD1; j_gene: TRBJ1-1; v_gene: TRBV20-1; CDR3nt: TGCAGTGCTCGGACAGGCGTGAACACTGAAGCTTTCTTT; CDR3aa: CSARTGVNTEAFF
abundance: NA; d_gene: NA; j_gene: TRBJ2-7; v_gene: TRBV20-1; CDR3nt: TGCAGTGCTAGAGATCGGTTGACAGCGACCTACGAGCAGTACTTC; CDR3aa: CSARDRLTATYEQYF
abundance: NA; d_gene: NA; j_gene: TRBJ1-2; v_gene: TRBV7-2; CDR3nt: TGTGCCAGCAGCTTAGAACAAAACTATGGCTACACCTTC; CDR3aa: CASSLEQNYGYTF
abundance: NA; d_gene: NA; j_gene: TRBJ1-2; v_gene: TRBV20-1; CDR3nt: TGCAGTGCTAGGGACGTGGGGAATGGCTACACCTTC; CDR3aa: CSARDVGNGYTF
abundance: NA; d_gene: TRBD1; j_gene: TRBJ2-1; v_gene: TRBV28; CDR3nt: TGTGCCAGCAAAGCCCGGGACAGGGTCTACAATGAGCAGTTCTTC; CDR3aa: CASKARDRVYNEQFF
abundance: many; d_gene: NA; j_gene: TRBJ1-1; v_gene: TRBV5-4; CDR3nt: TGTGCCAGCAGCTTGCGTGGCGGGATGAACACTGAAGCTTTCTTT; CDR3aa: CASSLRGGMNTEAFF
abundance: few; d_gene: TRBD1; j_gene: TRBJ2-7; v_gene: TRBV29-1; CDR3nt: TGCAGCGTTGAGGCGGTTGGGGGACAGGGGCGGTACGAGCAGTACTTC; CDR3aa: CSVEAVGGQGRYEQYF
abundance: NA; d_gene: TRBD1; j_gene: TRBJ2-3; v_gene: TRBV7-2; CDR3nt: TGTGCCAGCAGCCCGACAGGGTCCGAAACGCAGTATTTT; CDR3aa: CASSPTGSETQYF
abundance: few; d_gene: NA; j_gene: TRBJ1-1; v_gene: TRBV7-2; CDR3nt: TGTGCCAGCAGCTTGTATAGAAGCACTGAAGCTTTCTTT; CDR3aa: CASSLYRSTEAFF
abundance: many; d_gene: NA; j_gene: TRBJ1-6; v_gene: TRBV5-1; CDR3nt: TGCGCCAGCAGCTTGGGGGTCGGCGTCCCCCTCCACTTT; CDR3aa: CASSLGVGVPLHF
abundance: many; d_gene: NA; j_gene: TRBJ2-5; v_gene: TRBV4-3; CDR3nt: TGCGCCAGCAGCCAAGAAGGGCTGGGCGGGGTCGGAGAGACCCAGTACTTC; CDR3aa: CASSQEGLGGVGETQYF
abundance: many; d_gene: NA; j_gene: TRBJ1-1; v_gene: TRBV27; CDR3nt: TGTGCCAGCAGTTTTGTGAACACTGAAGCTTTCTTT; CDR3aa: CASSFVNTEAFF
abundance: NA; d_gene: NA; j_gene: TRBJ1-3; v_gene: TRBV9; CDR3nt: TGTGCCAGCAGCGTAAGGGCAGATGTTCGCTCTGGAAACACCATATATTTT; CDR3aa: CASSVRADVRSGNTIYF
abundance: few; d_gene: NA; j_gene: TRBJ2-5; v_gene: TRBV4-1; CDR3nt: TGCGCCAGCAGCCAAGGCCCGACCCAAGAGACCCAGTACTTC; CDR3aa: CASSQGPTQETQYF
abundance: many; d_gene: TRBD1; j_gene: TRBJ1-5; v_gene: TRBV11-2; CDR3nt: TGTGCCAGCAGCTTACGGGGAGGGAGACAGGGGGCCAATCAGCCCCAGCATTTT; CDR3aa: CASSLRGGRQGANQPQHF
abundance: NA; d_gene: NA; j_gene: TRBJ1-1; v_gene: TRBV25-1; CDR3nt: TGTGCCAGCAGTGGTGGAGGGATTGAAGCTTTCTTT; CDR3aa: CASSGGGIEAFF
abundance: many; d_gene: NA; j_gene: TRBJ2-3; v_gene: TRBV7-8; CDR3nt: TGTGCCAGCAGCCGACTAGGTCGGATGGATACGCAGTATTTT; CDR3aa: CASSRLGRMDTQYF